A selection of T cell receptor beta chains follows, all from one sample in a study of CD4+ T cells in melanoma. Data came from immunoSEQ multiplex PCR; TCRdb stores just in-frame clones and leaves some out. This sample has 90,000 to 130,000 clones, with over 80% found just once. The sample taken for sequencing was peripheral blood. These receptors came from a human donor with melanoma. Both conserved end residues are part of each CDR3. Each record gives: J gene, clone size, D gene, V gene, CDR3 protein, CDR3 DNA. The D gene is left open where the match is weak. Part of the rows lack a size; the others show once, few, many or a class for expanded clones.

TRBJ1-4	NA	NA	TRBV19	CASSIWAEATNEKLFF	TGTGCCAGTAGTATATGGGCAGAGGCAACTAATGAAAAACTGTTTTTT
TRBJ2-3	NA	TRBD1	TRBV19	CASSRDRGSADTQYF	TGTGCCAGTAGTAGGGACAGGGGGTCCGCAGATACGCAGTATTTT
TRBJ2-1	once	NA	TRBV7-3	CASGSSPSSYNEQFF	TGTGCCAGCGGCTCCTCTCCGAGCTCCTACAATGAGCAGTTCTTC
TRBJ2-7	once	NA	TRBV7-9	CASSTRGEQYF	TGTGCCAGCAGCACACGAGGGGAGCAGTACTTC
TRBJ1-2	NA	NA	TRBV28	CASSPASGQKTDGYTF	TGTGCCAGCAGCCCGGCGTCGGGGCAGAAAACAGATGGCTACACCTTC
TRBJ1-2	once	TRBD1	TRBV28	CASGDPGTGNNYGYTF	TGTGCCAGCGGAGACCCAGGGACAGGGAACAACTATGGCTACACCTTC
TRBJ2-3	NA	NA	TRBV7-2	CASSLSDTQYF	TGTGCCAGCAGCTTATCTGATACGCAGTATTTT
TRBJ2-7	NA	NA	TRBV6-5	CASSPYSGTYEQYF	TGTGCCAGCAGCCCGTATAGCGGAACCTACGAGCAGTACTTC
TRBJ2-2	NA	TRBD2	TRBV5-1	CASSLIAGAPNTGELFF	TGCGCCAGCAGCTTGATAGCGGGGGCCCCGAATACCGGGGAGCTGTTTTTT
TRBJ2-3	NA	NA	TRBV7-2	CASSLLAGWDTQYF	TGTGCCAGCAGCTTGCTGGCGGGGTGGGATACGCAGTATTTT
TRBJ2-7	NA	TRBD1	TRBV4-1	CASSPGQGPSYEQYF	TGCGCCAGCAGCCCCGGACAGGGACCTTCCTACGAGCAGTACTTC
TRBJ1-6	NA	TRBD1	TRBV19	CASSTQGGRSPLHF	TGTGCCAGTAGTACCCAGGGGGGGAGGTCACCCCTCCACTTT
TRBJ1-1	NA	NA	TRBV7-2	CASSLPRSDRDTEAFF	TGTGCCAGCAGCTTACCACGCTCTGATCGGGACACTGAAGCTTTCTTT
TRBJ2-5	NA	NA	TRBV6-1	CASSVSAREETQYF	TGTGCCAGCAGTGTGTCTGCTAGAGAAGAGACCCAGTACTTC
TRBJ2-1	NA	TRBD2	TRBV7-3	CASSLGLAGYNEQFF	TGTGCCAGCAGCTTAGGACTAGCGGGGTACAATGAGCAGTTCTTC
TRBJ1-2	NA	TRBD1	TRBV6-1	CASSETGGVISGYTF	TGTGCCAGCAGTGAGACAGGGGGCGTAATTAGTGGCTACACCTTC